This TCR beta chain emerged from a study of blood T cells in healthy people across ages. CDR3 length: 17 amino acids. From germline, CDR1 is MNHNS and CDR2 SASEGT. The ends lost 6 bases at V and 7 bases at J; junction bases unmatched: 18. Together with a sample-barcoded 5' primer, a J-beta primer mix was included in a second PCR lasting about 7 to 11 cycles. From the 5' RACE reads, TCRdb called clonotypes with MiXCR, one entry per CDR3 protein. The sample has approximately 700,000 distinct CDR3 sequences; 32% are singletons. The V call is TRBV6-1, the J call TRBJ2-1, with 7 bases lining up with TRBD2. The sequencing sample was made of blood. The source of this sequence is a woman older than 75 in good health. The CDR3 DNA follows: TGTGCCAGCAGAGCAAGGGAGTACGGGGAGGGTAGAAATGAGCAGTTCTTC. Protein product: CASRAREYGEGRNEQFF.